Included here is one T cell receptor (beta chain) sequence, with context. This clone was picked up many times. Its antigen is currently not known. There are no base qualities to consult, and no much larger clone falls within one base. The sample has other DNA sequences that encode this CDR3 too. Library preparation employed PCR. The data were produced on an Illumina HiSeq 4000. High-throughput sequencing was used to profile the CDR3 region of the TCR beta-chain in every patient. The paper's processing steps were these. Drawing on CDR3 differences between clinicopathological groups, the researchers built a classifier meant to tell apart patients with distant-metastatic papillary thyroid cancer. The Shannon index was used to assess repertoire diversity, and the Morisita-Horn index was used to assess tumor-blood repertoire similarity. TCRdb trimmed public reads at Q25 via fastp, called clones via MiXCR and kept in-frame beta chains. V and J calls and clone size were set by TCRdb, not the authors. This sample comprises about 69,000 clones, 14% of them detected only once. About 7% of the sample is held by the ten biggest clonotypes.

The data belong to a study of metastatic and nonmetastatic thyroid tumors (dated by TCRdb to the early 2020s). General notes on the study: For patients with malignant and with benign thyroid disease, the researchers compared repertoires between peripheral blood samples and tumor or nodule tissue samples.

No treatment had been received by any patient before thyroid surgery. Using T-cell receptor beta sequencing, the researchers looked back retrospectively at clinical samples from patients, gathered between about 2011 and 2019. Here is what the overall study found, with its caveats: In both blood and tumor samples, malignant tumors were reported to have significantly higher TCR beta diversity than benign nodules.

Sequences SGHVS (CDR1) and FQNEAQ (CDR2) are obtained from the germline V gene. Counted from cysteine to phenylalanine, this CDR3 has 14 amino acids. Just CDR3 DNA is preserved here, 42 bases in frame from base 1. Cut back by 1 base and 7 bases, the V and J ends lie 11 bases apart. This TCR was sampled from a male donor with papillary thyroid cancer or a benign thyroid nodule (not recorded which). Some clones in this sample may be carry-over from other donors' samples. The source material was blood. Recombination joined TRBV7-8 with TRBJ1-5, and possibly TRBD1, on 6 matching bases. The nucleotide sequence is TGTGCCAGCAGCTTAGAGACAGGTCGACAGCCCCAGCATTTT. Translated, this gives CASSLETGRQPQHF.